This T cell receptor beta chain was observed in a study of blood T cell repertoires in COVID-19. Study overall: COVID-19 samples collected from the United States, Italy and Spain covered acute and convalescent phases.

Germline V CDR1 and CDR2: MNHNS, SASEGT. The CDR3 sequence is 16 residues long. The V segment lost 2 bases and the J segment 1 base; nucleotides outside the gene matches: 7. Clones were sequenced by immunoSEQ multiplex PCR, and TCRdb holds only the in-frame ones, with some missing. The data show about 82,000 clones, under 90% seen once. The V and J genes are TRBV6-1 and TRBJ2-5; TRBD1 agrees at 7 bases. This TCR was recovered from a man at least 80 years old with acute or convalescent COVID-19. Material: peripheral blood. The CDR3 reads CASSERDSFIQETQYF. The CDR3 coding sequence is TGTGCCAGCAGTGAACGGGACAGTTTTATCCAAGAGACCCAGTACTTC.